The following is a T cell receptor (beta chain) sequence with its context. Antigen specificity is unknown. The data belong to a study of CXCR3-negative and CXCR3-positive naive CD8 T cells. Per the germline V gene, CDR1 is SGDLS and CDR2 is YYNGEE. This CDR3 spans 17 amino acids. General study findings and limits: Memory CD8+ cells showed much lower diversity, while both naive subsets were comparably high. Naive subsets expressed similar surface CD5; TRB CDR3 features served to infer TCR strength. In CXCR3-positive naive cells, the TRB CDR3s were more hydrophobic than in CXCR3-negative naive cells.

TRB cDNA was prepared as libraries by UMI-labeled 5' RACE. TCRdb reprocessed the 5' RACE reads and keeps a single row for each CDR3 protein, giving no DNA. This sample's clone table lists approximately 120,000 distinct CDR3 sequences. Cells that were CD45RO-CCR7+CD27+CD95- constituted naive CD8+ T cells. Specimen: naive CXCR3+ CD8+ T cells from blood. Stated subset: CD45RO-CCR7+CD27+CD95- naive CD8+ T cells expressing CXCR3 (TNR3+). This receptor was obtained from a human donor in good health. Some clones in this sample may be carry-over from other donors' samples. The chain uses TRBV9 and TRBJ2-1; TCRdb designates TRBD2, a call that cannot be tested without DNA. The CDR3 sequence is CASSQRSGRALYNEQFF.